The 11 T cell receptor beta chains presented below share a single source sample, sequenced in a study of blood T cell repertoires in COVID-19. Repertoires were generated with immunoSEQ multiplex PCR, while TCRdb's copy carries only in-frame clones and drops some. The data show under 250,000 clones, around four fifths seen once. The sample consisted of peripheral blood. These receptors originate from a woman aged 60-70 years with active or convalescent COVID-19.

The chain links TRBV4-2 to TRBJ1-6; 8 nucleotides match TRBD1. The CDR3 totals 16 residues. The junction had 7 bases not matched to a gene; V was cut back by 0 bases and J by 9 bases. In germline, CDR1 is LGHNA, CDR2 YNFKEQ. CDR3 coding DNA: TGTGCCAGCAGCCAAGATTACGCAGGGGGCGGTTCACCCCTCCACTTT. This sequence encodes CASSQDYAGGGSPLHF.

This clone is a singleton in its sample. The genes are TRBV15 and TRBJ1-2; D gene unclear. V was pared by 6 bases and J by 4 bases, with 15 bases between. This CDR3 has 14 residues. CDR1 and CDR2 (germline): LNHNV, YYDKDF (reference sequence). The CDR3 bases are TGTGCCACCAGTAAGCCCCCGGAGTCCTATGGCTACACCTTC. Its protein product is CATSKPPESYGYTF.

J is TRBJ2-3 and V is TRBV5-6, with TRBD2 matching over 14 bases. This CDR3 contains 16 residues. The trim removed 4 bases at V and 14 bases at J, leaving 15 bases unmatched. CDR1 is SGHDT, CDR2 YYEEEE, per germline. CDR3 DNA sequence: TGTGCCAGCAGCCGACTCCCCGGGACTAGCGGGGGAATACGGTATTTT. Its translation: CASSRLPGTSGGIRYF.

V is TRBV19 and J is TRBJ1-5, with a possible D match to TRBD1 (5 bases). This CDR3 is built from 16 residues. Per the germline V gene, CDR1 is LNHDA and CDR2 is SQIVND (reference sequence). V lost 9 bases, J lost 6 bases, and 24 bases lay in between. The CDR3 nucleotides are TGTGCCAGCACCCCGCGGGTTTCAGGGAGGGGTCAGCCCCAGCATTTT. As protein: CASTPRVSGRGQPQHF.

The V and J genes are TRBV3-1 (or the pseudogene TRBV3-2) and TRBJ2-3; 11 bases fit TRBD2. This CDR3 spans 16 amino acids. J lost 7 bases, V lost 7 bases, and 13 bases had no gene match. Germline CDR1 LGHDT, CDR2 YNNKEL (reference sequence). This CDR3 reads CASTSRSGGAGNTQYF. CDR3 DNA: TGTGCCAGCACGTCTCGTAGCGGGGGGGCCGGAAATACGCAGTATTTT.

The V gene is TRBV5-8, the J gene TRBJ1-2, with TRBD1 identical over 10 bases. The trim removed 5 bases at V and 8 bases at J, leaving 12 bases unmatched. The CDR3 loop spans 15 amino acids. Per the germline V gene, CDR1 is SGHTS and CDR2 is YDEGEE. The CDR3 sequence is CASRPRDRGRKGYTF. The CDR3 DNA follows: TGTGCCAGCAGGCCAAGGGACAGGGGCAGGAAAGGCTACACCTTC.

The V and J genes are TRBV19 and TRBJ1-5; D is possibly TRBD1 (5 bases). Germline CDR1 reads LNHDA; CDR2 reads SQIVND (reference sequence). The V end lost 7 bases, the J end lost 2 bases, and 18 bases lay between the germline ends. This CDR3 is 16 amino acids long. In nucleotides, the CDR3 is TGTGCCAGTACCAACGATCGGGGGGATGGCAATCAGCCCCAGCATTTT. As protein: CASTNDRGDGNQPQHF.

The chain links TRBV7-6 to TRBJ2-3, with 14 bases identical to TRBD2. Looked up from germline, CDR1 is SGHVS and CDR2 is FNYEAQ. Trimming removed 1 base from V and 5 bases from J; junction bases left unmatched: 2. The CDR3 has 16 residues. CDR3 bases: TGTGCCAGCAGCTTAGGACTAGCGGGGGGGCAAGATACGCAGTATTTT. It yields the protein CASSLGLAGGQDTQYF.

This chain uses TRBV11-3 with TRBJ2-7, with 8 bases matching TRBD1. This CDR3 comprises 14 residues. CDR1 and CDR2 (germline): SGHNT, YENEEA. The V gene end was trimmed by 4 bases and the J gene end by 2 bases; junction bases not matched to a gene: 4. DNA for the CDR3: TGTGCCAGCAGCTCGAGGACAGGGCCCTACGAGCAGTACGTC. This encodes CASSSRTGPYEQYV.

V and J are TRBV15 and TRBJ2-5, with D unclear. Germline assignment: CDR1 LNHNV and CDR2 YYDKDF (reference sequence). CDR3 length: 13 residues. The ends were cut back, 2 bases at V and 2 bases at J, with 6 bases in the middle. CDR3 nucleotide sequence: TGTGCCACCAGCAGAAACTCACAAGAGACCCAGTACTTC. Amino acids: CATSRNSQETQYF.

The chain combines TRBV4-2 with TRBJ2-3; possible D gene TRBD2, 5 bases. The CDR3 length is 13 residues. Germline CDR1 is LGHNA and CDR2 is YNFKEQ. V lost 5 bases to trimming and J lost 3 bases, with 9 bases between them. The CDR3 reads CASSKRETDTQYF. CDR3 bases: TGTGCCAGCAGCAAGAGGGAGACAGATACGCAGTATTTT.